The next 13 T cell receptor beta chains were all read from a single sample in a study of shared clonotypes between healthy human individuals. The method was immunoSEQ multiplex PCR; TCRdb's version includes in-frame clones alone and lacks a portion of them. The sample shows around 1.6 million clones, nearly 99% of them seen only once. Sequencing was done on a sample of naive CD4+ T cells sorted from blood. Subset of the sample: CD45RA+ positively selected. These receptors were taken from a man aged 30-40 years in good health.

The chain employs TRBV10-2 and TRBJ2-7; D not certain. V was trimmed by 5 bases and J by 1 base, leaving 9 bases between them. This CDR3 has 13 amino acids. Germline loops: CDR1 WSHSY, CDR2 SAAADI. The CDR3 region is CASSLLKSYEQYF. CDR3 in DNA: TGCGCCAGCAGTCTCTTAAAGTCCTACGAGCAGTACTTC.

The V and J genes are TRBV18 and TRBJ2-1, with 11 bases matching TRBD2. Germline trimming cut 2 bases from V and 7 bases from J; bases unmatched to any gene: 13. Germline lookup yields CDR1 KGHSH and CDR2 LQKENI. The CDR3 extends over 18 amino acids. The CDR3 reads CASSPRSVSSGGRNEQFF. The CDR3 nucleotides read TGTGCCAGCTCACCAAGGTCTGTCTCTAGCGGGGGGAGAAATGAGCAGTTCTTC.

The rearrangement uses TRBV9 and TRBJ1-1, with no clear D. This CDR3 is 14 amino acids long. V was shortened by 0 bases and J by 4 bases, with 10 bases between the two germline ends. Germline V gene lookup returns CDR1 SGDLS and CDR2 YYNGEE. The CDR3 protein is CASSVEGSGTEAFF. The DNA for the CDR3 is TGTGCCAGCAGCGTAGAGGGATCAGGCACTGAAGCTTTCTTT.

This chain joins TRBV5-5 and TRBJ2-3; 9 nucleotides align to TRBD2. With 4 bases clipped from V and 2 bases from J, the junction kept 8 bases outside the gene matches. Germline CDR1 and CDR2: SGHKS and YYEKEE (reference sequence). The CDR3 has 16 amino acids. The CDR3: CASSRPAGGHTDTQYF. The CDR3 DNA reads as TGTGCCAGCAGCCGCCCAGCGGGAGGACACACAGATACGCAGTATTTT. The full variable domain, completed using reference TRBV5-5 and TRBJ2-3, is DAGVTQSPTHLIKTRGQQVTLRCSPISGHKSVSWYQQVLGQGPQFIFQYYEKEERGRGNFPDRFSARQFPNYSSELNVNALLLGDSALYLCASSRPAGGHTDTQYFGPGTRLTVL.

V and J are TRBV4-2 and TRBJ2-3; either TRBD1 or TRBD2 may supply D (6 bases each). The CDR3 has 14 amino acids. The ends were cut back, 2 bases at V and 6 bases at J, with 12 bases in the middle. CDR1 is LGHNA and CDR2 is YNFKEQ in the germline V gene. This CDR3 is CASSQRGEDDTQYF. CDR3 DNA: TGTGCCAGCAGCCAAAGGGGGGAGGACGATACGCAGTATTTT.

The CDR3 loop reads CASTQIRINQPQHF. The CDR3 bases are TGTGCCAGCACTCAAATCAGGATAAATCAGCCCCAGCATTTT. The V and J genes are TRBV2 and TRBJ1-5; unclear D gene. From germline, CDR1 is SNHLY and CDR2 FYNNEI. Trimming stripped 7 bases from V and 4 bases from J, with 14 bases between. The CDR3 covers 14 residues. The entire variable domain, with the rest obtained from reference TRBV2 and TRBJ1-5, is as follows: EPEVTQTPSHQVTQMGQEVILRCVPISNHLYFYWYRQILGQKVEFLVSFYNNEISEKSEIFDDQFSVERPDGSNFTLKIRSTKLEDSAMYFCASTQIRINQPQHFGDGTRLSIL.

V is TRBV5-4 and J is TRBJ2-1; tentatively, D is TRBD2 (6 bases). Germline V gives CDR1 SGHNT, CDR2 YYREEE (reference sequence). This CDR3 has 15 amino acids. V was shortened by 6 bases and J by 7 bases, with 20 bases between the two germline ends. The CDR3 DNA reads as TGTGCCAGCACCTCCGTCGGGGGAACGGCTAATGAGCAGTTCTTC. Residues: CASTSVGGTANEQFF. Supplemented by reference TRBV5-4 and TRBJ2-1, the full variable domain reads ETGVTQSPTHLIKTRGQQVTLRCSSQSGHNTVSWYQQALGQGPQFIFQYYREEENGRGNFPPRFSGLQFPNYSSELNVNALELDDSALYLCASTSVGGTANEQFFGPGTRLTVL.

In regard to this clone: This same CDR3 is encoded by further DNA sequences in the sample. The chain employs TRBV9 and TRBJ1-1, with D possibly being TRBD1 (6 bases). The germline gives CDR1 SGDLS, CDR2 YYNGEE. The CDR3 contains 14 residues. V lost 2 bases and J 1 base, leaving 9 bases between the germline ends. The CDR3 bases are TGTGCCAGCAGCGTGGGGGGGCAGAACACTGAAGCTTTCTTT. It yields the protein CASSVGGQNTEAFF.

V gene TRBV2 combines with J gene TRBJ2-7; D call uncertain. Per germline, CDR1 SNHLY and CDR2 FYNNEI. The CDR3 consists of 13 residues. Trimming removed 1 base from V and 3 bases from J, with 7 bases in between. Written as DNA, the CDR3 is TGTGCCAGCAGTGAAGACGACGACTACGAGCAGTACTTC. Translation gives CASSEDDDYEQYF.

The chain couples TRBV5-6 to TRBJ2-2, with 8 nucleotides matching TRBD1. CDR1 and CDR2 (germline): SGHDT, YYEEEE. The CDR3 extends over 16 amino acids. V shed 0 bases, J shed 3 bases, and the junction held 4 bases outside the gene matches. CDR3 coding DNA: TGTGCCAGCAGCTTGGGAGGGACAGGCCACACCGGGGAGCTGTTTTTT. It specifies CASSLGGTGHTGELFF.

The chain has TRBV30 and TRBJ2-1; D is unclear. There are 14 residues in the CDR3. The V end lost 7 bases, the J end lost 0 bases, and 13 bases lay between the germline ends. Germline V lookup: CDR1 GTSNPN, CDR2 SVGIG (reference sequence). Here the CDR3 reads CAFQPLSSYNEQFF. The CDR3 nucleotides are TGTGCCTTCCAACCCCTGAGCTCCTACAATGAGCAGTTCTTC.

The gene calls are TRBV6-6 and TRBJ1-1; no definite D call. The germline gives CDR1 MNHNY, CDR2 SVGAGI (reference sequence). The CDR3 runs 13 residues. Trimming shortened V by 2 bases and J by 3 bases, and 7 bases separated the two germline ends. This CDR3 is CASSYALDTEAFF. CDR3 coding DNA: TGTGCCAGCAGTTACGCCCTTGACACTGAAGCTTTCTTT.

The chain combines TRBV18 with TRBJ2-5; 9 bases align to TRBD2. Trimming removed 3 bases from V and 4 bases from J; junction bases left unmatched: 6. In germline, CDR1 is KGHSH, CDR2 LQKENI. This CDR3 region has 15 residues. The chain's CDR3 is CASSPGSGSRETQYF. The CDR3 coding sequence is TGTGCCAGCTCACCTGGTAGCGGGAGCCGAGAGACCCAGTACTTC.